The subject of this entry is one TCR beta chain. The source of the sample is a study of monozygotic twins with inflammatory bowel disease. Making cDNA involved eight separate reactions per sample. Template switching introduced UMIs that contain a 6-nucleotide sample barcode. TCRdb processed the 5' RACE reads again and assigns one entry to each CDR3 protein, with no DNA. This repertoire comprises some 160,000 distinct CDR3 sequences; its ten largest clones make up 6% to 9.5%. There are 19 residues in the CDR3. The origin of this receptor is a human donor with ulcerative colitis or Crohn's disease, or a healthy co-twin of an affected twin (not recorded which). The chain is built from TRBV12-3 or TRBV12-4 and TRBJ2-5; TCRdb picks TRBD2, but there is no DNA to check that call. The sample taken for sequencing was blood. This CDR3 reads CASSFRSVWAKLIQETQYF.